These 2 T cell receptor beta chains share one sample of origin, sequenced in a study of identical twins. TCRdb used MiXCR to reprocess the 5' RACE reads, holding one entry per CDR3 protein. The sample has hundreds of thousands of distinct CDR3 sequences, around 6% seen once. The material sequenced was naive T cells sorted from blood. The receptors originated from a man younger than 35 in good health.

The rearrangement uses TRBV6-1 and TRBJ2-6; D gene uncertain. Germline lookup yields CDR1 MNHNS and CDR2 SASEGT. CDR3 length equals 14 residues. With 6 bases removed from V and 4 bases from J, the gap between germline ends came to 10 bases. The CDR3 reads CASSPGRGANVLTF. CDR3 DNA: TGTGCCAGCAGCCCAGGCAGGGGGGCCAACGTCCTGACTTTC.

CDR3 DNA sequence: TGTGCCACCAGTGACTGGACAGGGGCCCGTAACTATGGCTACACCTTC. This gives the protein CATSDWTGARNYGYTF. The chain joins TRBV24-1 to TRBJ1-2; 9 bases map to TRBD1. There are 16 residues in the CDR3. The germline V gene has CDR1 KGHDR and CDR2 SFDVKD. V dropped 4 bases and J dropped 1; count of bases not matched to a gene: 6.